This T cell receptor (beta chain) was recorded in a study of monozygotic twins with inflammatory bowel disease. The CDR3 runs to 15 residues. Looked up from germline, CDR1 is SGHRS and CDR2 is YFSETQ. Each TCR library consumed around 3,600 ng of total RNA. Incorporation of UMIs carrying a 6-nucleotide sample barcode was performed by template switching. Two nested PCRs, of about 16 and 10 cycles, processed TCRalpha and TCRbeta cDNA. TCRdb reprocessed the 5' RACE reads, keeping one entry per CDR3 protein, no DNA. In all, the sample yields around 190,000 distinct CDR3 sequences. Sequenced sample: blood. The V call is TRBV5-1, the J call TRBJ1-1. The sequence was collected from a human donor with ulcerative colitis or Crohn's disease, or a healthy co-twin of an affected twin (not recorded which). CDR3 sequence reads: CASSLSDPTDTEAFF.